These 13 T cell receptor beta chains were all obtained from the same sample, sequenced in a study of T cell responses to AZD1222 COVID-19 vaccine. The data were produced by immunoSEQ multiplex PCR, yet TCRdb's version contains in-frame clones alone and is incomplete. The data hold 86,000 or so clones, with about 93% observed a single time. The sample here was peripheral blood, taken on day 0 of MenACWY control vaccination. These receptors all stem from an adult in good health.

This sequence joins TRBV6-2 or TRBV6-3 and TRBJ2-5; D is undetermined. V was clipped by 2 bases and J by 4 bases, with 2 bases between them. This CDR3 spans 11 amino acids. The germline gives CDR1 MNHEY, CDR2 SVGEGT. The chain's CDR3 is CASSYAETQYF. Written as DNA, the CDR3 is TGTGCCAGCAGTTACGCAGAGACCCAGTACTTC.

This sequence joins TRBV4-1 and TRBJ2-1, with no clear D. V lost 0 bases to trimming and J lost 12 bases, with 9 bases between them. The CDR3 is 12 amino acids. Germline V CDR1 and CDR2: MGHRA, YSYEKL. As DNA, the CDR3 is TGCGCCAGCAGCCAAGATTATGGTGGGCAGTTCTTC. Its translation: CASSQDYGGQFF.

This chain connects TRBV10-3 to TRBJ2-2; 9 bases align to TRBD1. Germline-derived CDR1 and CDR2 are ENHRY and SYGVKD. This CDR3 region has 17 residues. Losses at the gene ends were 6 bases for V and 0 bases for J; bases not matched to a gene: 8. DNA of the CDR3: TGTGCCATCAGGGGGCCGGGACAGGGCGCGAACACCGGGGAGCTGTTTTTT. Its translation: CAIRGPGQGANTGELFF.

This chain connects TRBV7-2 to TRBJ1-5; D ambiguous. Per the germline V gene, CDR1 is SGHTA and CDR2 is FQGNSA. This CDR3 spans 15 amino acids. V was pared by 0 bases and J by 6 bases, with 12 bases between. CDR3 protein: CASSLAGFRAQPQHF. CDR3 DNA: TGTGCCAGCAGCTTAGCGGGGTTCCGCGCTCAGCCCCAGCATTTT.

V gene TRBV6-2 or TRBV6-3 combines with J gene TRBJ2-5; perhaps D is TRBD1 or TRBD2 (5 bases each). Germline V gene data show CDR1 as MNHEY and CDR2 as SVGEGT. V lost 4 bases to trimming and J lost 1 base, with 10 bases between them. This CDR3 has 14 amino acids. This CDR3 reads CASSWPGRQETQYF. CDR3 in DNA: TGTGCCAGCAGTTGGCCGGGACGCCAAGAGACCCAGTACTTC.

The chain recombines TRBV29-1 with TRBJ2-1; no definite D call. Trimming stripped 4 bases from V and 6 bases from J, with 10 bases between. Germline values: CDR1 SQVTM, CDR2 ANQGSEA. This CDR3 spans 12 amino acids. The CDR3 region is CSVADAGNEQFF. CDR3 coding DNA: TGCAGCGTTGCTGACGCCGGCAATGAGCAGTTCTTC.

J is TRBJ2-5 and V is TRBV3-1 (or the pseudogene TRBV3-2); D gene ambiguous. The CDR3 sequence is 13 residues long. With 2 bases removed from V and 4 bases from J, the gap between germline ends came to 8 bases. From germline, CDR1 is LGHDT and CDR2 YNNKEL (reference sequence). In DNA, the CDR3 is TGTGCCAGCAGCCAACTAGGATTAGAGACCCAGTACTTC. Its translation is CASSQLGLETQYF.

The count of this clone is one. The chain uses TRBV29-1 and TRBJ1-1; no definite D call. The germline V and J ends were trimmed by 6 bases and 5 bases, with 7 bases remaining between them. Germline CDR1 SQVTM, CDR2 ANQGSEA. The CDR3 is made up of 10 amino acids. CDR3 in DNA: TGCAGCGTCGGGCGAACTGAAGCTTTCTTT. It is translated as CSVGRTEAFF.

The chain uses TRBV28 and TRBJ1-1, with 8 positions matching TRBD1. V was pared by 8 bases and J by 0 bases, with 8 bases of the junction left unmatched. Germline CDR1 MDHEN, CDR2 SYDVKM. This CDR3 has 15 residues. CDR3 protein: CASGLQGVMNTEAFF. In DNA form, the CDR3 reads TGTGCCAGCGGACTACAGGGGGTCATGAACACTGAAGCTTTCTTT.

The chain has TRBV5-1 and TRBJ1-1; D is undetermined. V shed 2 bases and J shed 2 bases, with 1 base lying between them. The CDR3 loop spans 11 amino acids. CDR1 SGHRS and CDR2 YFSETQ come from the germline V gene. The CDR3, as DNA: TGCGCCAGCAGCTTTAACACTGAAGCTTTCTTT. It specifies CASSFNTEAFF.

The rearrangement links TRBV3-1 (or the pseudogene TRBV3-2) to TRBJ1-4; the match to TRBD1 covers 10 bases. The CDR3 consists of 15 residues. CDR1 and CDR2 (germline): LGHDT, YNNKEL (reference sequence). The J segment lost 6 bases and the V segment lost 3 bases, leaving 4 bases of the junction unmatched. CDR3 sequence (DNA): TGTGCCAGCAGCCAGCAAGGACAGGGGGATGAAAAACTGTTTTTT. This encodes CASSQQGQGDEKLFF.

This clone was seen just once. The CDR3, as DNA: TGTGCCAGTCGCTCGGGACAGGGCCCCGATACGCAGTATTTT. Amino acid sequence: CASRSGQGPDTQYF. The V gene is TRBV19, the J gene TRBJ2-3; 9 nucleotides match TRBD1. V lost 8 bases, J lost 6 bases, and 9 bases stayed unmatched. From germline, CDR1 is LNHDA and CDR2 SQIVND (reference sequence). The CDR3 extends over 14 amino acids.

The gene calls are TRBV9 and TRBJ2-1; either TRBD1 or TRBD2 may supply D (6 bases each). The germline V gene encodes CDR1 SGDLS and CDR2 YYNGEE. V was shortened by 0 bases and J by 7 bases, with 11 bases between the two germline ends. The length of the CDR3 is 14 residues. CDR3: CASSVEGGRNEQFF. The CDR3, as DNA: TGTGCCAGCAGCGTAGAGGGGGGTAGGAATGAGCAGTTCTTC.